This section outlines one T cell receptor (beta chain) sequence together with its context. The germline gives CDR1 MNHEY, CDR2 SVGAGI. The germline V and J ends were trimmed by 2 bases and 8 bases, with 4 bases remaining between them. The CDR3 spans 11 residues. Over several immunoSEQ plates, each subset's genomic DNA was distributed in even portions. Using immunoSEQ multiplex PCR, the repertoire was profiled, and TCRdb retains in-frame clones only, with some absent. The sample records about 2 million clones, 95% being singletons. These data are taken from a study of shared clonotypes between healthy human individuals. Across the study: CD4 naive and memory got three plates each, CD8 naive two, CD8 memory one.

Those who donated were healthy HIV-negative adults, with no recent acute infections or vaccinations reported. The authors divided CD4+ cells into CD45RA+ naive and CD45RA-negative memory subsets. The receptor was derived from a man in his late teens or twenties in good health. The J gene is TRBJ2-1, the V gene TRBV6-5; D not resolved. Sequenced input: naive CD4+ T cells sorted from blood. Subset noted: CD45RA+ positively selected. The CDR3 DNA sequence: TGTGCCAGCAGTTACATCGATGAGCAGTTCTTC. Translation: CASSYIDEQFF.